Here is one TCR beta chain with its context. Its specific antigen is unknown. It has no much larger one-base neighbor in the sample; base qualities were not kept. The sample originates from a study of control samples from healthy donors and cancer patients (dated by TCRdb to about 2020). CDR1 and CDR2 are read off the germline V gene as SGHTS and YDEGEE. V is pared back by 3 bases and J by 3 bases, with 9 bases lying between the germline termini. Including cysteine and phenylalanine, the CDR3 has 13 amino acids. The only DNA kept is the CDR3, 39 bases in frame from the first base. Library prep was done by the immunoSEQ multiplex PCR assay. TCRdb stores this immuneACCESS table with in-frame sequences only. Part of the clones is absent; in the studies checked, under half of the shortfall reflects unresolved V genes, and no reason is known for the rest. Counted in this sample were about 190,000 clones; about 93% of them appeared once. Jointly, the top ten make up 1.4% to 1.5% of the sample.

Here the chain combines TRBV5-8 and TRBJ1-1, with TRBD1 as a weak D call on 6 bases. The sample comprised blood. The origin of this receptor is a man aged 18-30 years in good health. The CDR3: CASSSQGYTEAFF. DNA sequence: TGTGCCAGCAGCTCACAGGGATACACTGAAGCTTTCTTT.